Listed here is a single T cell receptor (beta chain). The target of this receptor is not known. No base-level quality is on record; no much larger clone is a single base apart. TCRdb shows the sequencer as Illumina HiSeq 1500. TCRdb redid the processing of the public reads, applying fastp at Q25 and MiXCR, and retained in-frame beta chains. Each entry is one CDR3 protein sequence, shown with its most common DNA and genes. The sample data list approximately 500,000 distinct CDR3 sequences, and 16% of these were observed just once. The ten largest clones add up to approximately 24% of the sample. The data were taken from a study of T cell repertoires in cytomegalovirus infection (dated by TCRdb to the late 2010s). General notes on the study: The HLA type of each donor mattered for the analysis, because public TCR beta signatures pointed to carriage of CMV infection along with the matching HLA type. The paper's findings and limits, for the study overall: The ex vivo response was dominated by HLA-C-restricted CMV-specific TCR beta clonotypes, which also provided the single most frequent clonotype in two of eight donors. In both this cohort and an independent roughly 360-donor cohort, the cumulative frequency of public TCR beta family members distinguished carriers of CMV infection plus the relevant HLA type.

The CDR3 starts with the cysteine, ends with the phenylalanine, and has 12 residues. The CDR3 DNA has 36 bases and is translated from base 1. V is pared back by 3 bases and J by 3 bases, with 9 bases lying between the germline termini. Reading the germline V gene (reference sequence) gives CDR1 GTSNPN and CDR2 SVGIG. The sample was CD8+ T cells from PBMCs. Recombination joined TRBV30 with TRBJ2-7; the D gene is unclear. The TCR was taken from a human donor in good health (CMV status not recorded). Some clones in this sample may be carry-over from other donors' samples. This receptor carries the CDR3 CAWRTKGYEQYF. The nucleotides read TGTGCCTGGAGGACCAAAGGCTACGAGCAGTACTTC.